Shown below are 16 T cell receptor beta chains from a single sample sequenced in a study of CD8+CD57+ T cells in acquired aplastic anemia. The TCR beta profiling, which covered VDJ combination and CDR3 sequence, was carried out using genomic DNA as the template. TCRdb analysed the reads with MiXCR anew, one entry per CDR3 protein. The sample lists approximately 380,000 distinct CDR3 sequences; 65% to 80% were seen once. Sequenced: sorted CD4+, CD8+, or CD8+CD57+ T cells (not recorded which) from PBMCs. All receptors derive from a human donor in good health, serving as a control.

This clonotype has a count of ten or more. The chain carries TRBV15 and TRBJ1-4, with 7 bases fitting TRBD1. V gave up 4 bases and J gave up 8 bases; unmatched junction bases: 4. The CDR3 runs 13 residues. Germline CDR1 reads LNHNV; CDR2 reads YYDKDF (reference sequence). The CDR3 coding sequence is TGTGCCACCAGCACCGGGACAGTGGAAAAACTGTTTTTT. Amino acid sequence: CATSTGTVEKLFF.

Note on this clonotype: At one boundary the junction diverges from the germline segment, which might be a read error. The chain is built from TRBV7-4 and TRBJ1-2; possible D gene TRBD1, 5 bases. Looked up from germline, CDR1 is SGHVT and CDR2 is SQSDAQ. The CDR3 sequence is 16 residues long. CDR3 sequence reads: CASSLQAYRGAHGYTF. The DNA for the CDR3 is TGTGCCAGCAGTTTGCAGGCGTACAGAGGGGCCCATGGTTACACCTTC. The full variable domain, with the rest looked up from reference TRBV7-4 and TRBJ1-2, is GAGVSQSPRYKVAKRGRDVALRCDSISGHVTLYWYRQTLGQGSEVLTYSQSDAQRDKSGRPSGRFSAERPERSVSTLKIQRTEQGDSAVYLCASSLQAYRGAHGYTFGSGTRLTVV.

CDR3 bases: TGTGCCAGCAAGCCGGGACCGGGGGCGTCTGGCTACACCTTC. It specifies CASKPGPGASGYTF. The rearrangement joins TRBV7-2 to TRBJ1-2; the D gene is possibly TRBD1 (6 bases). The length of the CDR3 is 14 residues. Looked up from germline, CDR1 is SGHTA and CDR2 is FQGNSA. Trimming removed 7 bases from V and 7 bases from J, with 19 bases in between.

This clonotype has just a few counts. At one end the junction does not follow the germline gene, possibly because of a read error. J is TRBJ1-5 and V is TRBV5-1; D ambiguous. Germline CDR1 is SGHRS and CDR2 is YFSETQ. The length of the CDR3 is 12 residues. CDR3 sequence reads: CASSLEGETQHF. The CDR3 region has the DNA TGTGCCAGCAGCTTGGAAGGAGAGACCCAGCATTTT.

CDR3 loop: CASSLGARGVENEYF. The CDR3 nucleotides are TGTGCCAGCAGCTTGGGGGCGCGGGGGGTTGAGAACGAGTACTTC. The genes are TRBV7-8 and TRBJ2-5; the match to TRBD2 covers 8 bases. The CDR3 contains 15 residues. With V trimmed by 3 bases and J by 12 bases, 15 bases remained unmatched. The V gene's germline CDR1 is SGHVS and CDR2 FQNEAQ.

With regard to this clonotype: One end of the junction is discordant with germline, which a read error may explain. This chain links TRBV11-2 with TRBJ2-3; 11 nucleotides match TRBD2. The CDR3 covers 15 residues. CDR1 is SGHAT and CDR2 is FQNNGV in the germline V gene. Here the CDR3 reads CASRLAGGLAETQYF. CDR3 in DNA: TGTGCCAGCAGATTAGCGGGGGGGCTAGCAGAGACGCAGTATTTT.

The gene calls are TRBV5-6 and TRBJ1-3, with D unresolved. The V gene lost 8 bases and the J gene lost 11 bases, with 14 bases spanning the gap. There are 11 residues in the CDR3. The germline V gene encodes CDR1 SGHDT and CDR2 YYEEEE. CDR3 protein: CASSVRTAIYF. CDR3 DNA sequence: TGTGCCAGTAGCGTTCGAACCGCCATATATTTT.

This clonotype occurred a few times. This may come from a read error, since a much larger clone is one base off. The chain employs TRBV19 and TRBJ2-3, with D possibly matching TRBD2 (5 bases). V lost 10 bases and J lost 0, with 14 bases in between. The CDR3 covers 14 residues. Per the germline V gene, CDR1 is LNHDA and CDR2 is SQIVND (reference sequence). CDR3 loop: CANRPSGSTDTQYF. CDR3 DNA sequence: TGTGCCAATAGGCCCAGCGGTAGCACAGATACGCAGTATTTT.

The genes are TRBV6-5 and TRBJ1-5; 7 bases are a match to TRBD1. V was pared by 6 bases and J by 5 bases, with 4 bases of the junction left unmatched. In germline, CDR1 is MNHEY, CDR2 SVGAGI. CDR3 length equals 13 residues. CDR3 bases: TGTGCCAGCAGGACAGGGCTCGATCAGCCCCAGCATTTT. Its protein is CASRTGLDQPQHF.

This chain connects TRBV12-3 or TRBV12-4 to TRBJ1-4; D might be TRBD1 (6 bases). The ends were cut back, 3 bases at V and 7 bases at J, with 9 bases in the middle. The CDR3 has 13 residues. CDR3 protein: CASSFIGGEKLFF. The CDR3 region has the DNA TGTGCCAGCAGTTTCATAGGGGGTGAAAAACTGTTTTTT.

Note on this clonotype: The CDR3 end shows no conserved phenylalanine or tryptophan, and so a read error is likely. Because the CDR3's place on the DNA is in doubt, the DNA is left out and the CDR3 is given as listed by TCRdb. The chain carries TRBV7-2 and TRBJ2-1; TRBD1 reflects the table's D call only, with no check against the DNA. The V gene's germline CDR1 is SGHTA and CDR2 FQGNSA. The CDR3 spans 11 amino acids, including both terminal residues. The CDR3 sequence: CASRLNGGQFL.

V is TRBV7-2 and J is TRBJ1-2; maybe TRBD1 (5 bases). The CDR3 is 14 residues long. The germline V gene has CDR1 SGHTA and CDR2 FQGNSA. V gave up 5 bases and J gave up 3 bases, with 13 bases separating them. CDR3 DNA sequence: TGTGCCAGCAGCCCCATGTGGGGGGACTATGGCTACACCTTC. This sequence encodes CASSPMWGDYGYTF.

This clonotype was counted ten times or more. J is TRBJ2-3 and V is TRBV25-1; 7 bases line up with TRBD2. CDR1 and CDR2 (germline): MGHDK, SYGVNS. The CDR3 is made up of 15 amino acids. V gave up 2 bases and J gave up 1 base; unmatched junction bases: 3. For the CDR3, the DNA is TGTGCCAGCAGTGAACCGGGACTACGCACAGATACGCAGTATTTT. Protein product: CASSEPGLRTDTQYF.

This clonotype came up once. A much larger clone differs from this one at a single base, so this may be a read error. The chain has TRBV10-3 and TRBJ1-1; possibly TRBD1 for D (6 bases). This CDR3 has 14 residues. From germline, CDR1 is ENHRY and CDR2 SYGVKD. The CDR3 DNA reads TGTGCCAACAGTGAACTACAGGGTTTGACTGAAGCTTTCTTT. Translated, it gives CANSELQGLTEAFF.

As for this clonotype: Lacking the conserved final phenylalanine or tryptophan, this CDR3 likely reflects a read error. Because the CDR3's place on the DNA is in doubt, the DNA is left out and the CDR3 is given as listed by TCRdb. The CDR3 sequence is CASSPRIQGYTP. This sequence joins TRBV14 and TRBJ1-2. The length of the CDR3 is 12 amino acids, counting both ends. Germline values: CDR1 SGHDN, CDR2 FVKESK.

On this clonotype: Without the conserved terminal phenylalanine or tryptophan, this CDR3 likely stems from a read error. The DNA is left out, because the CDR3 cannot be placed on it with certainty; the CDR3 is given as TCRdb lists it. This rearrangement joins TRBV2 to TRBJ1-2; the table's D call, TRBD1, has no DNA check behind it. Looked up from germline, CDR1 is SNHLY and CDR2 is FYNNEI. The CDR3 spans 15 amino acids, including both terminal residues. The CDR3 loop is CASSEEGHEQYFGPC.